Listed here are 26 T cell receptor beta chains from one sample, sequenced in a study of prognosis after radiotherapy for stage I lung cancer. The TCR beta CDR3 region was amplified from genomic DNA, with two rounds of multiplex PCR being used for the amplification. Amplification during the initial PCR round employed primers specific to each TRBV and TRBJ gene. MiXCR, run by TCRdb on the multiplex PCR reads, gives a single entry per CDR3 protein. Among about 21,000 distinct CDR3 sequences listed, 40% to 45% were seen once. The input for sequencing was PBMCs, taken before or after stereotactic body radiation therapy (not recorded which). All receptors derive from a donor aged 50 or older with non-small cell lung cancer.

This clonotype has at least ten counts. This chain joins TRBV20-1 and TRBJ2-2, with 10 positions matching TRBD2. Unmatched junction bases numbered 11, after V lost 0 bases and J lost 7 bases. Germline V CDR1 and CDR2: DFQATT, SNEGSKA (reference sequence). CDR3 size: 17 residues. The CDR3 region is CSARDFGLAGEGGELFF. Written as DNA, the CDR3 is TGCAGTGCTAGAGATTTTGGGCTAGCGGGAGAGGGCGGGGAGCTGTTTTTT.

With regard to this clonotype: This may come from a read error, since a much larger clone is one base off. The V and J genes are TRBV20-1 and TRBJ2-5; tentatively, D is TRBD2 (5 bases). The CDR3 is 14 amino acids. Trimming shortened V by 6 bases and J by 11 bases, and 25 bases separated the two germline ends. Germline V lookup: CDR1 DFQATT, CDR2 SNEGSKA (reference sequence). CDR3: CSASQRPSYNEQYF. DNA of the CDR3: TGCAGTGCAAGCCAGCGGCCTTCCTACAATGAGCAGTACTTC.

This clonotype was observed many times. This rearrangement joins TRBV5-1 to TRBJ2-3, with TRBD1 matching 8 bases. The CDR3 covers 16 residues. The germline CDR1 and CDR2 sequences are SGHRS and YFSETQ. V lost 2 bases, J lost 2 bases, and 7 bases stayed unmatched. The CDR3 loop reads CASSFNQGAVTDTQYF. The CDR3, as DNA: TGCGCCAGCAGCTTCAACCAGGGGGCCGTCACAGATACGCAGTATTTT.

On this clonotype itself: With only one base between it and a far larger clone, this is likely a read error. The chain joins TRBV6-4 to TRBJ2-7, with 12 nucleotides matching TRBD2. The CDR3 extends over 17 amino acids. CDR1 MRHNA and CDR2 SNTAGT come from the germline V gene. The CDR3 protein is CASHRDRGLAGSYEHYF. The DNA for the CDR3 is TGTGCCAGCCACCGGGACAGGGGACTAGCGGGCTCCTACGAGCATTACTTC.

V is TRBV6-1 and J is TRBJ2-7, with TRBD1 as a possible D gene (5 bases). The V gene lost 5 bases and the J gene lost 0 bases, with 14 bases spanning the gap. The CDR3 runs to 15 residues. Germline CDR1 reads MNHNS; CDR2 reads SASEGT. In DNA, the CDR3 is TGTGCCAGCAGTCAATGTGACAGTATCTCCTACGAGCAGTACTTC. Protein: CASSQCDSISYEQYF.

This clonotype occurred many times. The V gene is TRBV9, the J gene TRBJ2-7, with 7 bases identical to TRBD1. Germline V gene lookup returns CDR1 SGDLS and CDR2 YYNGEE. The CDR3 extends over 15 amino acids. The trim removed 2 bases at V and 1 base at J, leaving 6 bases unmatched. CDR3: CASSVRQGLSYEQYF. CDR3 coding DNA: TGTGCCAGCAGCGTCCGACAGGGCCTTTCCTACGAGCAGTACTTC.

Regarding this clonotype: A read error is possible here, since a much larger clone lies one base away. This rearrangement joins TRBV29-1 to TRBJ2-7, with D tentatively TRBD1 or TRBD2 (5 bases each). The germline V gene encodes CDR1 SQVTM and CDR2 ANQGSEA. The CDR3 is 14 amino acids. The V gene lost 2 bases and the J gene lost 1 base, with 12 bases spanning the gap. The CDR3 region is CSVEKWDESYEQYF. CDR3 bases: TGCAGCGTTGAAAAGTGGGACGAATCCTACGAGCAGTACTTC.

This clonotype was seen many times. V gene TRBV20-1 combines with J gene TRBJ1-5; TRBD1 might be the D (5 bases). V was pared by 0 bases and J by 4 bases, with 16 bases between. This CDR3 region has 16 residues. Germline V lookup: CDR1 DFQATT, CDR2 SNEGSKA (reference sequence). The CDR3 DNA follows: TGCAGTGCTAGAGATGGTAAAGGGGACCCAAATCAGCCCCAGCATTTT. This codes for CSARDGKGDPNQPQHF.

The CDR3 loop reads CASTGLRVFQHF. The CDR3, as DNA: TGTGCCAGCACCGGTCTTCGGGTCTTCCAGCATTTT. The rearrangement joins TRBV28 to TRBJ1-5, with D hard to call. Trimming took 7 bases from V and 12 from J, leaving 16 bases between them. Germline CDR1 and CDR2: MDHEN and SYDVKM. The CDR3 totals 12 residues. Supplemented by reference TRBV28 and TRBJ1-5, the full variable domain reads DVKVTQSSRYLVKRTGEKVFLECVQDMDHENMFWYRQDPGLGLRLIYFSYDVKMKEKGDIPEGYSVSREKKERFSLILESASTNQTSMYLCASTGLRVFQHFGDGTRLSIL.

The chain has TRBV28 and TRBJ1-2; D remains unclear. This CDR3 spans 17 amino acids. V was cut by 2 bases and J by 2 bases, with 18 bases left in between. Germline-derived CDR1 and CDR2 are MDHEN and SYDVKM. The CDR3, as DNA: TGTGCCAGCAGTTTAGGAATAGGGTTCTTTACCAACTATGGCTACACCTTC. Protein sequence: CASSLGIGFFTNYGYTF.

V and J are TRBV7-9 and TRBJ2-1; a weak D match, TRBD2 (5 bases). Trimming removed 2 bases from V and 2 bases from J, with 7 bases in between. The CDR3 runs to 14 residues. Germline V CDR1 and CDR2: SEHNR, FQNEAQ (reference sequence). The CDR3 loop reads CASSLTSTYNEQFF. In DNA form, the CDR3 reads TGTGCCAGCAGCTTAACTAGTACCTACAATGAGCAGTTCTTC.

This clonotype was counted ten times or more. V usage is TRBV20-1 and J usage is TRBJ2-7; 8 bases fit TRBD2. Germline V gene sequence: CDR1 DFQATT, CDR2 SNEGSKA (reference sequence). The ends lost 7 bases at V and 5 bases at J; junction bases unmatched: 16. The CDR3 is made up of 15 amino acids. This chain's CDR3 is CSVPPGGSSTHEQYF. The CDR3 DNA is TGCAGTGTTCCTCCGGGGGGGAGTAGCACCCACGAGCAGTACTTC.

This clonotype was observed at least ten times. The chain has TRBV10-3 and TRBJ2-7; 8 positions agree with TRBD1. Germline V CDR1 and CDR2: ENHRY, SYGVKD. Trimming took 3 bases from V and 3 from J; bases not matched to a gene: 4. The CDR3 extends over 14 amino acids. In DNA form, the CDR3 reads TGTGCCATCAGTGATAGCAGGGGGCTCTACGAGCAGTACTTC. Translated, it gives CAISDSRGLYEQYF.

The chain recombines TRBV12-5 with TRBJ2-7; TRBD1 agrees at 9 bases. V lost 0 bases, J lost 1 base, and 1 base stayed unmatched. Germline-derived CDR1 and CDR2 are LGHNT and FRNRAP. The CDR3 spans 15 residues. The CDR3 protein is CASGLVQGASYEQYF. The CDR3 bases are TGTGCTAGTGGTTTGGTACAGGGGGCTTCCTACGAGCAGTACTTC.

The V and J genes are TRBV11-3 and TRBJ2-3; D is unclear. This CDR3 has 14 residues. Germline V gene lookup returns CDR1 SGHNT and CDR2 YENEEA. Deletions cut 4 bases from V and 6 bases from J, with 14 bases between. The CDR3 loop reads CASSSLEAPDTQYF. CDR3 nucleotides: TGTGCCAGCAGCTCGTTAGAGGCACCGGATACGCAGTATTTT.

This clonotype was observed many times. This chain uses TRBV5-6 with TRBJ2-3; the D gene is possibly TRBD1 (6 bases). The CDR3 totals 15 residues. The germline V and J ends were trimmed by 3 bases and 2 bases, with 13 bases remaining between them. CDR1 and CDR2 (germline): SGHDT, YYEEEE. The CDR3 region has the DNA TGTGCCAGCAGCTGGGACACAGGATCCACAGATACGCAGTATTTT. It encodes CASSWDTGSTDTQYF.

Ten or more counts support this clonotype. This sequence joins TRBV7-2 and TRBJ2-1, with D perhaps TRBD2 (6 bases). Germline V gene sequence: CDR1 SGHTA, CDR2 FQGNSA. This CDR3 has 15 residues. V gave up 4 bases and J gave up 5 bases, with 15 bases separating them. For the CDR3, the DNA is TGTGCCAGCAGCTCCCAACGGGGACTTCACAATGAGCAGTTCTTC. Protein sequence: CASSSQRGLHNEQFF.

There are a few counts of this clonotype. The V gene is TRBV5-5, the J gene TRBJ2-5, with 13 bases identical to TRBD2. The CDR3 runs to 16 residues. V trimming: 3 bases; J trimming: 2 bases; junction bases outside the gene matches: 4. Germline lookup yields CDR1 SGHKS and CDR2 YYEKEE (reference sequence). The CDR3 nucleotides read TGTGCCAGCAGCTGGGGACTAGCGGGACTTCAAGAGACCCAGTACTTC. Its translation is CASSWGLAGLQETQYF.

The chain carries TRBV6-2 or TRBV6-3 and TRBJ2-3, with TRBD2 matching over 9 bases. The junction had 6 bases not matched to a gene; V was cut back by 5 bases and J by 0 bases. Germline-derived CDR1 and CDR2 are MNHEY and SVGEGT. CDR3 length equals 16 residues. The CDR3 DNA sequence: TGTGCCAGCAGTGACACTAGCGGGTCTAGCACAGATACGCAGTATTTT. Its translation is CASSDTSGSSTDTQYF.

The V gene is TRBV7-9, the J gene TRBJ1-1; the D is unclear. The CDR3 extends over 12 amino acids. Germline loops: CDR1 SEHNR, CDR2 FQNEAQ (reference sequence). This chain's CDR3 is CAIAYTGTEAFF. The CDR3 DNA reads TGTGCTATAGCCTATACGGGAACTGAAGCTTTCTTT.

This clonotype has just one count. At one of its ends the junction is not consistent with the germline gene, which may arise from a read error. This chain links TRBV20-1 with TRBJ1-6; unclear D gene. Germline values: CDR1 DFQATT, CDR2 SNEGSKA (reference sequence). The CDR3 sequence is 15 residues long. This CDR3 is CSDRGRSPYNSPLHF. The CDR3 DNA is TGCAGTGATAGAGGCAGGAGCCCCTATAATTCACCCCTCCACTTT.

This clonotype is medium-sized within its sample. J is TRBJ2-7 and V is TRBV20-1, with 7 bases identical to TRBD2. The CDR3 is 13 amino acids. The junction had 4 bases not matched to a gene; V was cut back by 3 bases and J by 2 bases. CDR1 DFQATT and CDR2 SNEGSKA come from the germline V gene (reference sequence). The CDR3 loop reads CSARGEGTYEQYF. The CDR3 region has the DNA TGCAGTGCTAGGGGGGAGGGCACCTACGAGCAGTACTTC.

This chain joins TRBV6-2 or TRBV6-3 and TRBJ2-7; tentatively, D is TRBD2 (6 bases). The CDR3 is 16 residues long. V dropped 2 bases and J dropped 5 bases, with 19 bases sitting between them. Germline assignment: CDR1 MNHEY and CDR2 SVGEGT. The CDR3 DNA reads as TGTGCCAGCAGTTACCGGACTATCGGGAGTCTCCACGAGCAGTACTTC. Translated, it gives CASSYRTIGSLHEQYF.

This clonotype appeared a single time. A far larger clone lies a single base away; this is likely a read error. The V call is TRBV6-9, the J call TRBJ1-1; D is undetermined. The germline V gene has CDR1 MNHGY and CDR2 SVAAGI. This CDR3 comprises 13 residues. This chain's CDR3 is CASIYGVNTEAFF. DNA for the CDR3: TGTGCCAGCATTTATGGGGTGAACACTGAAGCTTTCTTT.

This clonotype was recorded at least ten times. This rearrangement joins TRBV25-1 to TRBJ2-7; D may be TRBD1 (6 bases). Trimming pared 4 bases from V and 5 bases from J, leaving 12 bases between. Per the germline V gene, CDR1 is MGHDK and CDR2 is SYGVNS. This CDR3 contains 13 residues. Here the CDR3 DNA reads TGTGCCAGCAGTGGGGACATTTTAGACGAGCAGTACTTC. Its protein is CASSGDILDEQYF.

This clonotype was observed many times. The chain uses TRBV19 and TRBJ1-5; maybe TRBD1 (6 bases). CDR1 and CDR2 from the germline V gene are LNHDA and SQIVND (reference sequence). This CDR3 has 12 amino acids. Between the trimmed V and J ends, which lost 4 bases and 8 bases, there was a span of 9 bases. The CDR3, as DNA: TGTGCCAGTAGTACAGGGGACGAGCCCCAGCATTTT. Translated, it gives CASSTGDEPQHF.